The T cell receptor beta chain under discussion was sequenced for a study of T cell repertoires in cytomegalovirus infection. Study-level results: In two of eight donors, the top clonotype was HLA-C-restricted CMV-specific.

As concerns this clonotype: The antigen remains undetermined.

TCRdb reanalysed the reads using MiXCR and keeps one entry per CDR3 protein. The data contain 350,000 to 450,000 distinct CDR3 sequences, less than 20% of them singletons. This sequence originates from a human donor in good health (CMV status not recorded). Some clones in this sample may be carry-over from other donors' samples. Sequencing was performed on PBMCs.

This chain's CDR3 is CASSYGDPGQYF. The CDR3 coding sequence is TGTGCCAGCAGTTACGGGGACCCCGGGCAGTACTTC. The rearrangement joins TRBV28 to TRBJ2-7; D may match TRBD1 or TRBD2 (5 bases each). The CDR3 length is 12 residues. Per the germline V gene, CDR1 is MDHEN and CDR2 is SYDVKM. Trimming left V 4 bases short and J 9 bases short, with 13 bases between.